The rows below give T cell receptor beta chains drawn from one sample of a study of CD4 and CD8 cells across lung adenocarcinoma regions. Via MiXCR, TCRdb re-called the PCR reads, giving one row per CDR3 protein. The data hold around 20,000 distinct CDR3 sequences, with approximately 50% observed a single time. The sequenced sample was CD8+ T cells from the center of a lung tumor. Every receptor here comes from a female donor with lung adenocarcinoma. The CD4 and CD8 labels of this study may be unreliable. Both conserved end residues are part of each CDR3. The order of the fields is V gene, D gene, J gene, clone size, CDR3 protein, CDR3 DNA. A D gene is named only where the DNA matches it firmly. Expanded clones are given a class, and other clones once, few, many or no size at all.

>TRBV7-2|NA|TRBJ1-5|many
CASSLGPALLVQPQHF
TGTGCCAGCAGCTTGGGCCCCGCGCTGCTGGTCCAGCCCCAGCATTTT
>TRBV27|NA|TRBJ2-4|NA
CASGQGLGAKDTQYF
TGTGCCAGCGGGCAGGGGCTAGGAGCCAAAGACACGCAGTATTTC
>TRBV27|TRBD2|TRBJ2-1|medium-sized
CASSPQGSGRFNEQFF
TGTGCCAGCAGTCCCCAGGGTAGCGGGAGATTTAATGAGCAGTTCTTC
>TRBV5-4|TRBD2|TRBJ2-1|NA
CASTRPGGNEQFF
TGTGCCAGCACCCGCCCGGGGGGTAATGAGCAGTTCTTC
>TRBV6-5|TRBD1|TRBJ2-2|NA
CASSYFSGQGYTGELFF
TGTGCCAGCAGTTACTTCTCAGGACAGGGTTACACCGGGGAGCTGTTTTTT
>TRBV6-1|TRBD2|TRBJ2-1|once
CASSPSGAKSQFF
TGTGCCAGCAGTCCCAGCGGGGCAAAGTCCCAGTTCTTC
>TRBV11-1|TRBD1|TRBJ2-5|NA
CASSLDRGRETQYF
TGTGCCAGCAGCTTAGACAGGGGGCGAGAGACCCAGTACTTC
>TRBV5-3|NA|TRBJ2-5|NA
CARSGPGRGETQYF
TGTGCCAGAAGCGGACCTGGGAGGGGGGAGACCCAGTACTTC
>TRBV6-1|TRBD1|TRBJ2-4|once
CASRGVGGNQETQYF
TGTGCCAGCAGGGGGGTAGGGGGCAACCAAGAGACTCAGTACTTC
>TRBV27|NA|TRBJ2-3|NA
CGLGATNMQYF
TGTGGGCTGGGTGCCACAAACATGCAGTATTTT
>TRBV27|TRBD2|TRBJ2-3|medium-sized
CASSRLALGDTQYF
TGTGCCAGCAGTCGACTAGCCTTAGGAGATACGCAGTATTTT
>TRBV27|NA|TRBJ2-5|NA
CASSSGLGGSDPDTQYF
TGTGCCAGCAGTTCGGGACTCGGGGGCAGCGACCCAGATACCCAGTACTTC
>TRBV4-2|NA|TRBJ2-3|NA
CASSQDLNRITDTQYF
TGTGCCAGCAGCCAAGATCTTAACCGGATCACAGATACGCAGTATTTT
>TRBV6-1|TRBD2|TRBJ2-1|NA
CASSETSGGSDEQFF
TGTGCCAGCAGTGAGACTAGCGGGGGGAGCGATGAGCAGTTCTTC
>TRBV6-1|NA|TRBJ2-3|NA
CASSKRADTQYF
TGTGCCAGCTCTAAGCGCGCAGATACGCAGTATTTT
>TRBV6-4|TRBD1|TRBJ1-1|few
CASSETGMNTEAFF
TGTGCCAGCAGTGAGACAGGGATGAACACTGAAGCTTTCTTT
>TRBV10-1|NA|TRBJ2-5|NA
CASSGERDPETQYF
TGCGCCAGCAGTGGGGAAAGGGACCCAGAGACGCAGTACTTT
>TRBV6-1|NA|TRBJ2-3|NA
CAGRGGRALETQYF
TGTGCGGGCAGGGGCGGGCGTGCCTTGGAGACGCAGTATTTC
>TRBV6-1|TRBD1|TRBJ2-7|NA
CASNGQGGAREQYF
TGTGCCAGCAACGGACAGGGGGGGGCTCGCGAGCAGTACTTC
>TRBV25-1|TRBD2|TRBJ2-5|NA
CASSDRPAGTLRPAIETQYF
TGTGCCAGCAGTGATAGGCCAGCGGGGACCTTACGGCCGGCCATAGAGACCCAGTACTTC
>TRBV6-1|NA|TRBJ2-5|NA
CASSDTFDTGRGETQYF
TGTGCCAGCAGTGACACTTTCGACACAGGGCGGGGAGAGACCCAGTACTTC
>TRBV6-1|NA|TRBJ1-2|NA
CASTKGGTGYTF
TGTGCCAGCACCAAGGGGGGGACCGGCTACACCTTC
>TRBV12-5|NA|TRBJ1-5|few
CAKANQPQHF
TGTGCTAAGGCGAATCAGCCCCAGCATTTT
>TRBV30|TRBD1|TRBJ2-3|many
CAWSVPRDRVADTQYF
TGTGCCTGGAGTGTACCAAGGGACAGGGTAGCAGATACGCAGTATTTT
>TRBV28|NA|TRBJ2-1|many
CASSSPLTRRRSYNEQFF
TGTGCCAGCAGTTCCCCCCTCACGAGGAGGCGGTCCTACAATGAGCAGTTCTTC
>TRBV6-1|NA|TRBJ2-5|NA
CASRRGAGEIQTF
TGTGCCAGCAGACGTGGGGCAGGAGAGATCCAGACTTTC
>TRBV6-1|TRBD2|TRBJ2-4|NA
CGSGGGLWAKNTQYF
TGTGGCAGCGGCGGGGGGCTGTGGGCCAAAAATACTCAGTACTTC
>TRBV11-3|NA|TRBJ2-3|few
CASSSGETGRGTDTQYF
TGTGCCAGCAGCTCCGGGGAGACTGGGAGGGGGACAGATACGCAGTATTTT
>TRBV10-3|NA|TRBJ2-1|many
CAISDGDGYNEQFF
TGTGCCATCAGTGATGGGGACGGTTACAATGAGCAGTTCTTC
>TRBV7-2|NA|TRBJ2-3|few
CASSLQSGDGTDTQYF
TGTGCCAGCAGCTTACAATCGGGAGATGGCACAGATACGCAGTATTTT
>TRBV28|TRBD1|TRBJ1-2|NA
CASSYQGQGNYGYTF
TGTGCCAGCAGCTACCAGGGACAGGGTAACTATGGCTACACCTTC
>TRBV6-1|TRBD1|TRBJ1-2|many
CASSLGQNYGYTF
TGTGCCAGCAGTCTGGGACAGAACTATGGCTACACCTTC
>TRBV10-3|NA|TRBJ2-5|NA
CAGMCSSSKAQYF
TGTGCCGGGATGTGCTCGAGCTCCAAGGCCCAGTACTTC
>TRBV27|NA|TRBJ2-4|few
CASGGCVEKIQYF
TGTGCCAGCGGAGGGTGTGTAGAAAAGATTCAGTACTTC
>TRBV4-1|NA|TRBJ1-6|few
CASSQDQSPLHF
TGCGCCAGCAGCCAAGACCAGTCACCCCTCCACTTT
>TRBV25-1|NA|TRBJ2-1|few
CASSETELWNEQFF
TGTGCCAGCAGTGAAACGGAGCTATGGAATGAGCAGTTCTTC
>TRBV12-3/TRBV12-4|TRBD2|TRBJ2-7|NA
CASSPGTMSYEQYF
TGTGCCAGCAGTCCTGGGACTATGTCGTACGAGCAGTACTTC
>TRBV10-2|NA|TRBJ2-3|NA
CATGVGGKGTQYF
TGCGCCACGGGGGTAGGAGGAAAAGGTACGCAGTATTTT
>TRBV12-3/TRBV12-4|NA|TRBJ1-2|once
CASSLALSHYGYTF
TGTGCCAGCAGTTTAGCGCTTAGCCACTATGGCTACACCTTC
>TRBV5-8|NA|TRBJ2-1|NA
CASSLDNYNEQFF
TGTGCCAGCAGCTTGGACAATTACAATGAGCAGTTCTTC
>TRBV27|NA|TRBJ2-4|once
CASRGCDQEIQYF
TGTGCCAGCAGAGGGTGTGACCAAGAGATTCAGTACTTC